The TCR beta chain under discussion was sequenced for a study of CD8 T cells in ankylosing spondylitis. TCRdb re-called the 5' RACE reads through MiXCR, storing one row per CDR3 protein. This table has under 130,000 distinct CDR3 sequences, around 24% appearing once. Notes on this clonotype: Its antigen is still unknown.

Study outcomes and limitations: Matched ankylosing spondylitis synovial fluid reportedly showed significant enrichment of disease-linked clones.

This CDR3 spans 17 amino acids. With 3 bases removed from V and 5 bases from J, the gap between germline ends came to 20 bases. In germline, CDR1 is MNHEY, CDR2 SVGAGI. The gene calls are TRBV6-5 and TRBJ2-1; possibly TRBD2 for D (6 bases). The origin of this receptor is a male donor with ankylosing spondylitis. Sequencing was performed on synovial fluid, either unsorted or a sorted T cell fraction (not recorded which). CDR3 residues: CASSYGFRSSANNEQFF. Here the CDR3 DNA reads TGTGCCAGCAGTTATGGCTTTCGGTCTAGCGCCAACAATGAGCAGTTCTTC.